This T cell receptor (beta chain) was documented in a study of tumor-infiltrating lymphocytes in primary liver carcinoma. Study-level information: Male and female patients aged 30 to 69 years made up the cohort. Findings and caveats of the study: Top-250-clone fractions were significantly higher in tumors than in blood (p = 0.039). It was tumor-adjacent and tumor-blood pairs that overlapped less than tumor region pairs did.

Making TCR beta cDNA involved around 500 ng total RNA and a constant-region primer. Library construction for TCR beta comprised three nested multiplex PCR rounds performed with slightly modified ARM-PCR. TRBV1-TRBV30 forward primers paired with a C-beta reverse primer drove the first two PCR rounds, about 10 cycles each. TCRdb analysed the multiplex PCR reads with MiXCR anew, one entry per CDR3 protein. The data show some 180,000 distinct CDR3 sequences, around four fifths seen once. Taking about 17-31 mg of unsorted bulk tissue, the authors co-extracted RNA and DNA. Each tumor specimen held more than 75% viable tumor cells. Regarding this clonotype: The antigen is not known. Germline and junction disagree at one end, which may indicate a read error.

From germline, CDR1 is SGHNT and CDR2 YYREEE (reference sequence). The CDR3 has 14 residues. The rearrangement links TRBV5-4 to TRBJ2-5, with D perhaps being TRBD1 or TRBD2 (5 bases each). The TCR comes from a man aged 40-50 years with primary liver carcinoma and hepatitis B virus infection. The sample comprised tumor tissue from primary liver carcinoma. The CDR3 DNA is TGTGACAGCAGCATCGCAGGGAGAAAAGAGACCCGGTACTTC. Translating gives CDSSIAGRKETRYF.